The 2 T cell receptor beta chains below come from one sample, sequenced in a study of regulatory T cells in long-lasting Graves disease. Time point in this sample: persistent/refractory GD, antithyroid drugs over 5 years with positive TRAb. Generation of the TCR library employed RNA extracted from PBMCs. Arm-PCR of CDR3 regions with iRepertoire HTBI primers generated TCR beta libraries. A single record per CDR3 protein comes from TCRdb applying MiXCR to the multiplex PCR reads. Seen here are a few hundred thousand distinct CDR3 sequences, more than 20% observed once, and the top ten hold approximately 53%. Material: peripheral blood mononuclear cells (PBMCs), obtained when the disease was refractory, from a patient treated with antithyroid drugs. The origin of the receptors is a female donor with Graves disease.

This chain's CDR3 is CASSFHGSRGIVAYEQYF. As DNA, the CDR3 is TGTGCCAGCAGTTTTCACGGTTCGAGGGGAATTGTTGCCTACGAGCAGTACTTC. This chain links TRBV28 with TRBJ2-7; the D gene could be TRBD1 or TRBD2 (5 bases each). Trimming left V 3 bases short and J 2 bases short, with 23 bases between. This CDR3 contains 18 residues. Germline-derived CDR1 and CDR2 are MDHEN and SYDVKM.

The chain links TRBV15 to TRBJ1-5; a possible D gene is TRBD1 (6 bases). V shed 0 bases and J shed 7 bases, with 13 bases lying between them. Germline CDR1 is LNHNV and CDR2 is YYDKDF (reference sequence). The CDR3 has 15 amino acids. The chain's CDR3 is CATSRDWGGGQPQHF. The CDR3 DNA follows: TGTGCCACCAGCAGAGATTGGGGAGGGGGGCAGCCCCAGCATTTT.